Following are 22 T cell receptor beta chains from one sample sequenced in a study of T cell repertoires in cytomegalovirus infection. These receptors are not linked to any known antigen. TCRdb reanalysed the reads using MiXCR and keeps one entry per CDR3 protein. The sample gives 900,000 to 950,000 distinct CDR3 sequences, less than 35% of which show up once; around 15% is in the top ten. Sequences were derived from cultured CD8+ T cells from PBMCs, sampled from culture after CMV antigen stimulation. The receptors here all came from a human donor in good health (CMV status not recorded). Some clones in this sample may be carry-over from other donors' samples.

In its sample, this clonotype was seen a few times. The chain uses TRBV6-1 and TRBJ2-3; TRBD2 matches 14 bases. V shed 6 bases, J shed 0 bases, and the junction held 5 bases outside the gene matches. CDR3 length equals 17 residues. CDR1 MNHNS and CDR2 SASEGT come from the germline V gene. CDR3 loop: CASRRLAGGSSTDTQYF. CDR3 coding DNA: TGTGCCAGCAGAAGACTAGCGGGGGGGTCTAGCACAGATACGCAGTATTTT.

This clonotype was detected ten times or more. V usage is TRBV7-6 and J usage is TRBJ2-3; TRBD1 matches at 9 bases. V shed 4 bases and J 5 bases; nucleotides not matched to a gene: 10. Germline V gives CDR1 SGHVS, CDR2 FNYEAQ. The CDR3 has 16 residues. The CDR3 spells CASSSTQGAGGDTQYF. For the CDR3, the DNA is TGTGCCAGCAGCTCAACACAGGGGGCTGGAGGAGATACGCAGTATTTT.

This clonotype has just a few counts. The gene calls are TRBV7-8 and TRBJ2-7; 7 bases fit TRBD1. CDR3 length equals 14 residues. Germline values: CDR1 SGHVS, CDR2 FQNEAQ. V shed 6 bases, J shed 5 bases, and the junction held 10 bases outside the gene matches. The CDR3 DNA reads TGTGCCAGCAGGCCCGGGCAGGGGGTTCACGAGCAGTACGTC. This codes for CASRPGQGVHEQYV.

The chain recombines TRBV7-9 with TRBJ1-1; D gene ambiguous. The V end lost 8 bases, the J end lost 6 bases, and 13 bases lay between the germline ends. There are 12 residues in the CDR3. From germline, CDR1 is SEHNR and CDR2 FQNEAQ (reference sequence). The CDR3 loop reads CASLSGLPEAFF. CDR3 sequence (DNA): TGTGCCAGCCTCTCAGGACTTCCTGAAGCTTTCTTT.

The rearrangement joins TRBV6-2 or TRBV6-3 to TRBJ2-3; a possible D gene is TRBD2 (6 bases). The CDR3 runs to 16 residues. Germline V CDR1 and CDR2: MNHEY, SVGEGT. V was clipped by 6 bases and J by 0 bases, with 16 bases between them. CDR3 nucleotides: TGTGCCAGCAGCCGCGATTACGGGGGAAGCACAGATACGCAGTATTTT. This encodes CASSRDYGGSTDTQYF.

The chain joins TRBV27 to TRBJ2-7; TRBD1 aligns across 11 bases. Germline V gene data show CDR1 as MNHEY and CDR2 as SMNVEV (reference sequence). The CDR3 loop spans 15 amino acids. V was pared by 5 bases and J by 3 bases, with 6 bases of the junction left unmatched. The CDR3 DNA reads TGTGCCAGCAGTGTGGGACAGGGGGTTATCTACGAGCAGTACTTC. It translates to CASSVGQGVIYEQYF.

This clonotype came up a few times. This chain's CDR3 is CASSLRTDNEKLFF. The CDR3 DNA reads as TGTGCCAGCAGCTTACGGACGGATAATGAAAAACTGTTTTTT. The chain joins TRBV7-2 to TRBJ1-4; D is unresolved. Germline loops: CDR1 SGHTA, CDR2 FQGNSA. The V gene lost 2 bases and the J gene lost 4 bases, with 8 bases spanning the gap. CDR3 length equals 14 residues.

As concerns this clonotype: At one boundary the junction diverges from the germline segment, which might be a read error. CDR3 sequence: CASNIQGGREPQHF. The CDR3 nucleotides read TGTGCCAGTAATATACAGGGGGGGCGTGAGCCCCAGCATTTT. V gene TRBV19 combines with J gene TRBJ1-5; 8 nucleotides agree with TRBD1. The V gene's germline CDR1 is LNHDA and CDR2 SQIVND (reference sequence). This CDR3 has 14 amino acids.

About this clonotype: A much larger clone differs by one base, so this may be a read error. The chain has TRBV7-8 and TRBJ1-2, with 10 bases aligning to TRBD1. CDR3 size: 18 residues. Germline assignment: CDR1 SGHVS and CDR2 FQNEAQ. The CDR3 bases are TGTGCCAGCAACTTAGCTCGAGGCGGACAGGGGGGCTCATGGGGCTACACCTTC. Translation: CASNLARGGQGGSWGYTF.

This clonotype was picked up one time. Germline and junction disagree at one end, which may indicate a read error. This chain links TRBV6-5 with TRBJ1-5; perhaps TRBD1 as D (5 bases). The CDR3 sequence is 13 residues long. Germline V gene lookup returns CDR1 MNHEY and CDR2 SVGAGI. CDR3 residues: CVSSYSGSQPQHF. The CDR3 DNA reads TGTGTCAGCAGTTACTCAGGGAGTCAGCCCCAGCATTTT.

The rearrangement uses TRBV27 and TRBJ1-6; D remains unclear. From germline, CDR1 is MNHEY and CDR2 SMNVEV (reference sequence). The CDR3 totals 13 residues. Trimming removed 8 bases at V and 6 bases at J, with 11 bases between. The chain's CDR3 is CASRTKGNSPLHF. CDR3 nucleotides: TGTGCCAGCCGAACGAAGGGTAATTCACCCCTCCACTTT.

This clonotype has at least ten counts. The chain has TRBV12-3 or TRBV12-4 and TRBJ2-7, with a weak D call TRBD2 (5 bases). Trimming pared 1 base from V and 5 bases from J, leaving 9 bases between. The CDR3 is made up of 13 amino acids. CDR3 sequence: CASSLGASNEQYV. CDR3 in DNA: TGTGCCAGCAGTTTAGGGGCTAGCAACGAGCAGTACGTC.

The sample holds a few counts of this clonotype. CDR3 coding DNA: TGTGCCAGCAGTTCCCCCAGGGGGGCGGGGGGTTCTCATACGCAGTATTTT. Translated: CASSSPRGAGGSHTQYF. The chain employs TRBV28 and TRBJ2-3; possibly TRBD2 for D (8 bases). Germline V lookup: CDR1 MDHEN, CDR2 SYDVKM. V dropped 4 bases and J dropped 7 bases, with 24 bases sitting between them. This CDR3 region has 17 residues.

To note about this clonotype: This could be a read error, since a much larger clone is one nucleotide away. This chain links TRBV7-2 with TRBJ2-7; D is ambiguous. CDR1 is SGHTA, CDR2 FQGNSA, per germline. The CDR3 has 12 amino acids. Between the trimmed V and J ends, which lost 6 bases and 6 bases, there was a span of 12 bases. The CDR3 region is CASSQDLGEQYV. The CDR3 region has the DNA TGTGCCAGCAGTCAAGACCTTGGCGAGCAGTACGTC.

CDR3 loop: CASTKEGNTEAFF. In DNA form, the CDR3 reads TGTGCCAGCACCAAGGAGGGGAACACTGAAGCTTTCTTT. The chain employs TRBV7-9 and TRBJ1-1; D is unresolved. V lost 7 bases to trimming and J lost 1 base, with 10 bases between them. The CDR3 is 13 amino acids. Germline V gene data show CDR1 as SEHNR and CDR2 as FQNEAQ (reference sequence).

With regard to this clonotype: A read error may produce the germline difference seen at one junction end. CDR3 coding DNA: TGTGCCAGCAGCAAAGAACTAGCGGGGGTGTTCTACAATGTGCAGTTCTTC. Translating it yields CASSKELAGVFYNVQFF. The chain employs TRBV7-9 and TRBJ2-1; 11 positions match TRBD2. The CDR3 is 17 residues long. Germline lookup yields CDR1 SEHNR and CDR2 FQNEAQ (reference sequence).

A word on this clonotype: A much larger clone differs from this one at a single base, so this may be a read error. The chain has TRBV7-9 and TRBJ1-1; D unclear. The CDR3 has 15 residues. Germline lookup yields CDR1 SEHNR and CDR2 FQNEAQ (reference sequence). CDR3 in DNA: TGTGCCAGCAGCTCGGACGGATTTATTGGCACTCAAGCTTTCTTT. Residues: CASSSDGFIGTQAFF.

The rearrangement links TRBV5-6 to TRBJ1-5; D remains unclear. The CDR3 runs 13 residues. V was trimmed by 4 bases and J by 5 bases, leaving 10 bases between them. CDR1 SGHDT and CDR2 YYEEEE come from the germline V gene. The CDR3 loop reads CASSPDPYQPQHF. The DNA for the CDR3 is TGTGCCAGCAGCCCGGACCCGTATCAGCCCCAGCATTTT.

This clonotype was observed a few times. The CDR3 loop reads CASSLDARRAAFNSPLHF. The CDR3 DNA follows: TGTGCCAGCAGCTTAGACGCTCGTCGGGCAGCCTTCAATTCACCCCTCCACTTT. The chain has TRBV7-9 and TRBJ1-6; no clear D. Trimming left V 1 base short and J 7 bases short, with 20 bases between. Germline V gene data show CDR1 as SEHNR and CDR2 as FQNEAQ (reference sequence). The CDR3 is made up of 18 amino acids. Filled out from reference TRBV7-9 and TRBJ1-6, the complete variable domain reads DTGVSQNPRHKITKRGQNVTFRCDPISEHNRLYWYRQTLGQGPEFLTYFQNEAQLEKSRLLSDRFSAERPKGSFSTLEIQRTEQGDSAMYLCASSLDARRAAFNSPLHFGNGTRLTVT.

The V gene is TRBV24-1, the J gene TRBJ2-2; maybe TRBD2 (5 bases). This CDR3 comprises 13 residues. The germline V and J ends were trimmed by 4 bases and 7 bases, with 9 bases remaining between them. Germline V gene sequence: CDR1 KGHDR, CDR2 SFDVKD. The CDR3 loop is CATSDEGIGELFF. The CDR3 DNA sequence: TGTGCCACCAGTGACGAGGGTATCGGGGAGCTGTTTTTT.

This clonotype was observed at least ten times. V and J are TRBV7-2 and TRBJ1-5; no clear D gene. Trimming cost V 2 bases and J 3 bases, with 11 bases left between them. The CDR3 has 15 residues. The germline V gene has CDR1 SGHTA and CDR2 FQGNSA. CDR3 sequence reads: CASSLPTEPNQPQHF. In DNA form, the CDR3 reads TGTGCCAGCAGCTTACCTACAGAGCCCAATCAGCCCCAGCATTTT.

This CDR3 reads CASSNTGGMNTEAFF. CDR3 nucleotide sequence: TGTGCCAGCAGCAATACAGGGGGGATGAACACTGAAGCTTTCTTT. This chain connects TRBV6-8 to TRBJ1-1; 8 bases agree with TRBD1. J lost 0 bases, V lost 6 bases, and 6 bases had no gene match. The V gene's germline CDR1 is MNHGY and CDR2 SAAAGT. This CDR3 is 15 amino acids long.